Listed here are 5 T cell receptor beta chains from one sample, sequenced in a study of blood T cell repertoires in COVID-19. Some clones are missing from TCRdb's copy, which holds only in-frame ones; the method was immunoSEQ multiplex PCR. The sample has under 250,000 clones; approximately 90% are singletons. Sequenced: peripheral blood. All receptors come from a man aged 55 to 70 with COVID-19, enrolled during active disease.

This clone has a single count. The chain carries TRBV5-4 and TRBJ1-1; D call uncertain. The CDR3 contains 11 residues. V lost 0 bases, J lost 7 bases, and 4 bases lay in between. From germline, CDR1 is SGHNT and CDR2 YYREEE (reference sequence). CDR3 DNA sequence: TGTGCCAGCAGCTTGGTAAATGAAGCTTTCTTT. Translating gives CASSLVNEAFF.

V is TRBV9 and J is TRBJ2-7; 10 positions match TRBD2. Germline V gives CDR1 SGDLS, CDR2 YYNGEE. The CDR3 runs 15 residues. The trim removed 3 bases at V and 6 bases at J, leaving 9 bases unmatched. The DNA of the CDR3 is TGTGCCAGCAGCGCAAACGGGCTAGCGGGAGTCGAGCAGTACTTC. Protein sequence: CASSANGLAGVEQYF.

The gene calls are TRBV11-2 and TRBJ1-2, with D tentatively TRBD1 (6 bases). V lost 5 bases and J 6 bases, leaving 13 bases between the germline ends. Germline assignment: CDR1 SGHAT and CDR2 FQNNGV. The CDR3 extends over 13 amino acids. Here the CDR3 reads CASSRGGPDGYTF. CDR3 coding DNA: TGTGCCAGCAGCAGGGGGGGGCCGGATGGCTACACCTTC.

The J gene is TRBJ1-4, the V gene TRBV28; possibly TRBD1 for D (6 bases). The CDR3 has 17 amino acids. Trimming left V 2 bases short and J 8 bases short, with 21 bases between. Germline CDR1 reads MDHEN; CDR2 reads SYDVKM. This CDR3 reads CASSLTGTLLTGEKLFF. The CDR3 DNA sequence: TGTGCCAGCAGTTTAACCGGGACACTCCTCACTGGGGAAAAACTGTTTTTT.

This clone was recorded once. The chain couples TRBV12-5 to TRBJ1-3, with D uncertain. The CDR3 totals 18 residues. The V gene lost 0 bases and the J gene lost 5 bases, with 20 bases spanning the gap. The germline gives CDR1 LGHNT, CDR2 FRNRAP. CDR3 sequence reads: CASGLVPANEGDRNTIYF. DNA for the CDR3: TGTGCTAGTGGTTTGGTCCCGGCGAACGAGGGAGACCGAAACACCATATATTTT.